These T cell receptor beta chains were read from a single sample in a study of beta chain features in type 1 diabetes. This table comes from immunoSEQ multiplex PCR, and its TCRdb copy is limited to in-frame clones, with some not included. The top ten clones hold around 0.9% of a sample with about 160,000 clones, approximately 7.8% of them seen once. The sequenced sample consisted of central memory CD4+ T cells from blood. Receptor source: a woman aged 40 to 49 with type 1 diabetes. CDR3s include the opening cysteine and the closing phenylalanine or tryptophan.

cdr3_aa: CASSLGQGNEQYF
j_call: TRBJ2-7
v_call: TRBV7-9

cdr3_aa: CASSSFRVGELFF
j_call: TRBJ2-2
v_call: TRBV6-5

cdr3_aa: CASSRLRQGATQPQHF
j_call: TRBJ1-5
v_call: TRBV19

cdr3_aa: CSVERQGTDTQYF
j_call: TRBJ2-3
v_call: TRBV29-1

cdr3_aa: CASSHLAADNEQFF
j_call: TRBJ2-1
v_call: TRBV4-3

cdr3_aa: CATSGGAGQLAKNIQYF
j_call: TRBJ2-4
v_call: TRBV15

cdr3_aa: CASSYSLEGNTEAFF
j_call: TRBJ1-1
v_call: TRBV6-5

cdr3_aa: CASSLRGGGTDTQYF
j_call: TRBJ2-3
v_call: TRBV27

cdr3_aa: CASSLDGGSSQPQHF
j_call: TRBJ1-5
v_call: TRBV5-1

cdr3_aa: CASSQPTGGGGTEAFF
j_call: TRBJ1-1
v_call: TRBV5-4

cdr3_aa: CASRLAGGPISYEQYF
j_call: TRBJ2-7
v_call: TRBV27

cdr3_aa: CSVVTGAQDQPQHF
j_call: TRBJ1-5
v_call: TRBV29-1

cdr3_aa: CASSQEVRGNEKLFF
j_call: TRBJ1-4
v_call: TRBV14

cdr3_aa: CASSRAGVNEQFF
j_call: TRBJ2-1
v_call: TRBV6-6

cdr3_aa: CASRTGRGEKLFF
j_call: TRBJ1-4
v_call: TRBV28

cdr3_aa: CASSSDSLGNTIYF
j_call: TRBJ1-3
v_call: TRBV5-1

cdr3_aa: CASQTGSENEKLFF
j_call: TRBJ1-4
v_call: TRBV6-5

cdr3_aa: CASSFSGTSYNEQFF
j_call: TRBJ2-1
v_call: TRBV5-8

cdr3_aa: CASSWGSANTGELFF
j_call: TRBJ2-2
v_call: TRBV28

cdr3_aa: CASSLGLGAEDTQYF
j_call: TRBJ2-3
v_call: TRBV5-1

cdr3_aa: CASSPGTSGSIYEQYF
j_call: TRBJ2-7
v_call: TRBV5-1

cdr3_aa: CASRDRVDSPLHF
j_call: TRBJ1-6
v_call: TRBV19

cdr3_aa: CASSVQGNNEQFF
j_call: TRBJ2-1
v_call: TRBV7-7

cdr3_aa: CASSLLTSNQPQHF
j_call: TRBJ1-5
v_call: TRBV5-6

cdr3_aa: CSVDRGAPQSTEAFF
j_call: TRBJ1-1
v_call: TRBV29-1

cdr3_aa: CASSQGVLGNQPQHF
j_call: TRBJ1-5
v_call: TRBV4-1

cdr3_aa: CASSPGQGAYGYTF
j_call: TRBJ1-2
v_call: TRBV11-1

cdr3_aa: CASSPLGGSSTDTQYF
j_call: TRBJ2-3
v_call: TRBV4-2

cdr3_aa: CAISDSGSGANVLTF
j_call: TRBJ2-6
v_call: TRBV10-3

cdr3_aa: CASSRLRSHYEQYF
j_call: TRBJ2-7
v_call: TRBV23-1

cdr3_aa: CASSQGQGREKLFF
j_call: TRBJ1-4
v_call: TRBV4-1

cdr3_aa: CASKSGTGSNYGYTF
j_call: TRBJ1-2
v_call: TRBV6-6

cdr3_aa: CASSLTPSGRAGNEQFF
j_call: TRBJ2-1
v_call: TRBV5-1

cdr3_aa: CASSQPLDRPNNEQFF
j_call: TRBJ2-1
v_call: TRBV4-1

cdr3_aa: CSVGQFYEQYF
j_call: TRBJ2-7
v_call: TRBV29-1